The sequence of this T cell receptor (beta chain) was determined in a study of blood T cell repertoires in COVID-19. Study-wide background: The United States, Italy and Spain supplied acute and convalescent COVID-19 samples. PBMCs, B-cell-depleted T cells, or T cells were the source of the cDNA or gDNA that made up the material.

The germline V gene has CDR1 SGHAT and CDR2 FQDESV (reference sequence). The junction had 2 bases not matched to a gene; V was cut back by 3 bases and J by 5 bases. The CDR3 runs to 16 residues. Per the original methods: Using reference gene primer amplification, nucleated cell counts were estimated. Clones were read by immunoSEQ multiplex PCR, and TCRdb kept only the in-frame ones, dropping some. V and J calls plus clone size are reproduced from that table; the DNA served to infer D and trimming. The sample consists of 250,000 to 400,000 clones, almost 90% of them appearing once. The clonotype comes from a woman in her twenties or thirties with COVID-19, enrolled during active disease. The sample taken for sequencing was peripheral blood. V is TRBV11-1 and J is TRBJ2-2; TRBD2 matches 14 bases. CDR3 loop: CASSFGTSGSTGELFF. The CDR3 DNA sequence: TGTGCCAGCAGCTTTGGGACTAGCGGGAGTACCGGGGAGCTGTTTTTT.